Sequencing of this T cell receptor (beta chain) was carried out in a study of CD8 T cells in Susac syndrome. It was negative isolation that provided the CD8+ and CD4+ T cells, whereas TEMRA cells were enriched by FACS. The CDR3 is made up of 15 amino acids. Losses at the gene ends were 5 bases for V and 6 bases for J; bases not matched to a gene: 9. Germline values: CDR1 SEHNR, CDR2 FQNEAQ (reference sequence). An input of roughly 0.5 to 1 ug of RNA was subjected to reverse transcription using random hexamers. TCRdb recomputed calls from the immunoSEQ multiplex PCR reads with MiXCR, one row per CDR3 protein. The sample has 55,000 to 85,000 distinct CDR3 sequences; 96% are singletons.

The receptor comes from a human donor with multiple sclerosis. What was sequenced was CD4+ T cells from PBMCs. The V gene is TRBV7-9, the J gene TRBJ1-1; 10 bases match TRBD1. The CDR3 loop reads CASSGAGQGKSEAFF. For the CDR3, the DNA is TGTGCCAGCAGCGGGGCGGGACAGGGGAAGTCTGAAGCTTTCTTT.